The sequence of this T cell receptor beta chain was determined in a study of blood T cell repertoires in COVID-19. Study-wide context: The samples span acute and convalescent COVID-19 from the United States, Italy and Spain. T cells, B-cell-depleted T cells, or PBMCs provided the cDNA or gDNA that served as material.

CDR3 length: 16 amino acids. Germline V CDR1 and CDR2: LGHDT, YNNKEL (reference sequence). V shed 1 base and J 6 bases; nucleotides not matched to a gene: 7. Methods used by the authors: The assay estimated nucleated cells by amplifying reference gene primers. The assay was immunoSEQ multiplex PCR, and TCRdb's table has in-frame clones only and misses some. V and J calls and clone size are given by that table; D and trimming were obtained from the DNA. The table lists approximately 190,000 clones, more than 75% of them singletons. Recruited during active infection, patients (from Seattle) were subsequently followed longitudinally.

This chain links TRBV3-1 (or the pseudogene TRBV3-2) with TRBJ2-1, with 9 bases aligning to TRBD2. This clonotype originated in a woman in her sixties or seventies with COVID-19, enrolled during active disease. The sequenced sample was peripheral blood. The CDR3 DNA is TGTGCCAGCAGCCAAGGGAGAGTAGCGGGAGTCAATGAGCAGTTCTTC. It translates to CASSQGRVAGVNEQFF.